This T cell receptor (beta chain) was identified during a study of blood T cells in healthy people across ages. Through a sample-barcoded 5' primer and a J-beta primer mix, a second PCR was run for roughly 7 to 12 cycles. TCRdb itself ran the 5' RACE reads through MiXCR, one entry per CDR3 protein. The sample consists of roughly 1,300,000 distinct CDR3 sequences, approximately 63% of them appearing once. Per germline, CDR1 SQVTM and CDR2 ANQGSEA. Trimming left V 3 bases short and J 2 bases short, with 15 bases between. This CDR3 has 15 residues. This clonotype was obtained from a man in his late teens or twenties in good health. This sequence joins TRBV29-1 and TRBJ2-3, with a tentative D call TRBD2 (5 bases). The sequenced sample was blood. CDR3 bases: TGCAGCGTTGAGGGGAGCGAGTTCAACACAGATACGCAGTATTTT. Residues: CSVEGSEFNTDTQYF.